These 22 T cell receptor beta chains were all obtained from the same sample, sequenced in a study of shared clonotypes between healthy human individuals (TCRdb year 2020). The method was the immunoSEQ multiplex PCR assay. TCRdb holds this immuneACCESS table with in-frame rearrangements only. Some clones are missing; in checked studies, unresolved V genes explain under half, and the rest has no known cause. The sample has about 2.4 million clones on record, more than 80% of them singletons. 0.13% to 0.15% of the sample goes to the ten largest clones. The sequenced sample consisted of naive CD4+ T cells sorted from blood. Taken with the paper, the label for cell subset or site translates to: CD45RA+ positively selected. These receptors originate from a young man in good health.

This clone was found once. This rearrangement joins TRBV7-9 to TRBJ2-5; the match to TRBD1 covers 8 bases. With V trimmed by 3 bases and J by 7 bases, 4 bases remained unmatched. The germline gives CDR1 SEHNR, CDR2 FQNEAQ (reference sequence). This CDR3 is 13 amino acids long. CDR3 region: CASSFGTGWTQYF. CDR3 nucleotides: TGTGCCAGCAGCTTCGGGACAGGTTGGACCCAGTACTTC.

The V and J genes are TRBV23-1 and TRBJ2-7; tentatively, D is TRBD2 (6 bases). TRBV23-1 is marked as an open reading frame, function uncertain. V was trimmed by 0 bases and J by 4 bases, leaving 7 bases between them. This CDR3 has 13 amino acids. Written as DNA, the CDR3 is TGCGCCAGCAGTCAATCGGGGGGTTACGAGCAGTACTTC. Translating it yields CASSQSGGYEQYF.

This chain uses TRBV5-3 with TRBJ2-7; 12 bases map to TRBD2. Being an ORF, TRBV5-3 has a function that is uncertain. The trim removed 5 bases at V and 6 bases at J, leaving 6 bases unmatched. The CDR3 sequence is 14 residues long. CDR3 nucleotides: TGTGCCAGAAGTTCTAGCGGGAGGGCCCGCGAGCAGTACTTC. It codes for CARSSSGRAREQYF.

The chain uses TRBV5-1 and TRBJ1-6; TRBD1 aligns across 7 bases. The V gene end was trimmed by 3 bases and the J gene end by 0 bases; junction bases not matched to a gene: 0. Germline V gene lookup returns CDR1 SGHRS and CDR2 YFSETQ. CDR3 length equals 15 residues. CDR3: CASSWDSSYNSPLHF. Here the CDR3 DNA reads TGCGCCAGCAGCTGGGACAGCTCCTATAATTCACCCCTCCACTTT.

The chain couples TRBV4-2 to TRBJ2-2; no firm D call. CDR3 length: 16 residues. Germline CDR1 and CDR2: LGHNA and YNFKEQ. Deletions cut 2 bases from V and 0 bases from J, with 10 bases between. The CDR3 nucleotides read TGTGCCAGCAGCCAACAACAGATTTCGAACACCGGGGAGCTGTTTTTT. It specifies CASSQQQISNTGELFF.

This clone was counted between two and nine times. The chain has TRBV20-1 and TRBJ2-2, with D unresolved. V lost 4 bases to trimming and J lost 4 bases, with 4 bases between them. Germline CDR1 reads DFQATT; CDR2 reads SNEGSKA (reference sequence). This CDR3 has 11 residues. Here the CDR3 reads CSAILTGELFF. In DNA, the CDR3 is TGCAGTGCTATTCTCACCGGGGAGCTGTTTTTT.

This rearrangement joins TRBV5-1 to TRBJ1-4, with a possible D match to TRBD1 (6 bases). Germline lookup yields CDR1 SGHRS and CDR2 YFSETQ. This CDR3 is built from 15 residues. Trimming removed 3 bases at V and 6 bases at J, with 15 bases between. CDR3 DNA: TGCGCCAGCAGCTCGTTGACAGGTGAGTATGAAAAACTGTTTTTT. This gives the protein CASSSLTGEYEKLFF.

The chain couples TRBV9 to TRBJ2-2; D is unclear. V was clipped by 4 bases and J by 3 bases, with 10 bases between them. This CDR3 has 14 residues. Germline V gene data show CDR1 as SGDLS and CDR2 as YYNGEE. CDR3 sequence reads: CASSRRLDTGELFF. The CDR3 region has the DNA TGTGCCAGCAGCCGTAGGTTGGACACCGGGGAGCTGTTTTTT. Together with reference TRBV9 and TRBJ2-2, the CDR3 gives the full variable domain: DSGVTQTPKHLITATGQRVTLRCSPRSGDLSVYWYQQSLDQGLQFLIQYYNGEERAKGNILERFSAQQFPDLHSELNLSSLELGDSALYFCASSRRLDTGELFFGEGSRLTVL.

The rearrangement uses TRBV9 and TRBJ2-5; D possibly uses TRBD1 or TRBD2 (5 bases each). CDR3 length: 15 residues. Trimming took off 6 bases at V and 0 bases at J, with 15 bases between the two ends. Per germline, CDR1 SGDLS and CDR2 YYNGEE. The CDR3 nucleotides are TGTGCCAGCAATCTTGCAGGGACGTACCAAGAGACCCAGTACTTC. This codes for CASNLAGTYQETQYF.

The chain recombines TRBV28 with TRBJ1-5, with TRBD1 as a possible D gene (5 bases). Germline V gene lookup returns CDR1 MDHEN and CDR2 SYDVKM. The CDR3 totals 15 residues. Between the trimmed V and J ends, which lost 2 bases and 7 bases, there was a span of 15 bases. CDR3 nucleotide sequence: TGTGCCAGCAGTTTAGGCAGGGCGGGTTTGCAGCCCCAGCATTTT. It specifies CASSLGRAGLQPQHF.

A single count supports this clone. This rearrangement joins TRBV6-5 to TRBJ2-5, with a tentative D call TRBD1 (8 bases). From germline, CDR1 is MNHEY and CDR2 SVGAGI. The CDR3 totals 14 residues. V lost 5 bases to trimming and J lost 5 bases, with 15 bases between them. The CDR3 DNA is TGTGCCAGCAGTAACGACAGGGGAGGGGAGACCCAGTACTTC. This encodes CASSNDRGGETQYF.

Details on this clone: Other DNA sequences from this sample encode an identical CDR3 as well. V gene TRBV5-1 combines with J gene TRBJ1-2; D uncertain. Germline CDR1 and CDR2: SGHRS and YFSETQ. This CDR3 is built from 13 residues. Trimming left V 4 bases short and J 5 bases short, with 12 bases between. The CDR3 loop is CASSPNDGYGYTF. Here the CDR3 DNA reads TGCGCCAGCAGCCCTAATGACGGATATGGCTACACCTTC.

This clone was seen just once. The CDR3 DNA reads as TGTGCCAGCAGCTTAAAGACATCTCAGCCCCAGCATTTT. Amino acids: CASSLKTSQPQHF. The J gene is TRBJ1-5, the V gene TRBV13; D gene unclear. CDR1 and CDR2 (germline): PRHDT, FYEKMQ (reference sequence). The CDR3 extends over 13 amino acids. Trimming shortened V by 2 bases and J by 6 bases, and 8 bases separated the two germline ends.

The chain recombines TRBV19 with TRBJ2-1; D possibly matches TRBD1 or TRBD2 (7 bases each). Germline CDR1 and CDR2: LNHDA and SQIVND (reference sequence). The length of the CDR3 is 13 residues. Trimming took off 4 bases at V and 9 bases at J, with 13 bases between the two ends. In nucleotides, the CDR3 is TGTGCCAGTAGTAGATCCAGGGGGGGTGAGCAGTTCTTC. Translating gives CASSRSRGGEQFF.

The V and J genes are TRBV7-2 and TRBJ1-1; D is perhaps TRBD1 (6 bases). V was shortened by 2 bases and J by 6 bases, with 22 bases between the two germline ends. Looked up from germline, CDR1 is SGHTA and CDR2 is FQGNSA. CDR3 size: 17 residues. This CDR3 reads CASSLHTYTGIGAEAFF. The CDR3 DNA is TGTGCCAGCAGCTTACACACTTACACAGGGATAGGGGCTGAAGCTTTCTTT. The variable domain in full, completed from reference TRBV7-2 and TRBJ1-1, reads GAGVSQSPSNKVTEKGKDVELRCDPISGHTALYWYRQSLGQGLEFLIYFQGNSAPDKSGLPSDRFSAERTGGSVSTLTIQRTQQEDSAVYLCASSLHTYTGIGAEAFFGQGTRLTVV.

This clone was recorded only once. The rearrangement uses TRBV13 and TRBJ2-1; 7 nucleotides agree with TRBD1. Germline V gives CDR1 PRHDT, CDR2 FYEKMQ (reference sequence). J lost 6 bases, V lost 4 bases, and 6 bases had no gene match. CDR3 length equals 14 residues. This chain's CDR3 is CASSYLQGPNEQFF. DNA for the CDR3: TGTGCCAGCAGCTACCTACAGGGGCCCAATGAGCAGTTCTTC.

The V and J genes are TRBV9 and TRBJ2-1; 10 bases agree with TRBD2. Unmatched junction bases numbered 4, after V lost 0 bases and J lost 4 bases. This CDR3 spans 16 amino acids. The germline gives CDR1 SGDLS, CDR2 YYNGEE. Here the CDR3 reads CASSVGSSGGYNEQFF. In DNA form, the CDR3 reads TGTGCCAGCAGCGTAGGATCTAGCGGGGGATACAATGAGCAGTTCTTC.

This chain connects TRBV30 to TRBJ2-3, with D perhaps matching TRBD1 or TRBD2 (5 bases each). The V end was cut by 5 bases, the J end by 3 bases, with 15 bases between. The germline gives CDR1 GTSNPN, CDR2 SVGIG (reference sequence). This CDR3 spans 14 amino acids. CDR3 in DNA: TGTGCCTGGGACTCCGGGACGCCAACAGATACGCAGTATTTT. Encoded protein: CAWDSGTPTDTQYF.

About this clone: The sample holds other DNA sequences that translate to the same CDR3. The chain has TRBV5-1 and TRBJ1-1; weak D call: TRBD1 (5 bases). CDR3 length: 16 residues. V lost 0 bases and J lost 1, with 13 bases in between. Germline loops: CDR1 SGHRS, CDR2 YFSETQ. CDR3 loop: CASSLGTGQSNTEAFF. The CDR3 DNA reads as TGCGCCAGCAGCTTGGGGACGGGGCAATCGAACACTGAAGCTTTCTTT.

The rearrangement joins TRBV15 to TRBJ2-5; D remains unclear. The CDR3 length is 16 residues. In germline, CDR1 is LNHNV, CDR2 YYDKDF (reference sequence). With 0 bases removed from V and 4 bases from J, the gap between germline ends came to 15 bases. As DNA, the CDR3 is TGTGCCACCAGCAGAGATGGGCTGGGCGGTGTAGAGACCCAGTACTTC. This gives the protein CATSRDGLGGVETQYF. Looking up the rest from reference TRBV15 and TRBJ2-5 gives the full variable domain: DAMVIQNPRYQVTQFGKPVTLSCSQTLNHNVMYWYQQKSSQAPKLLFHYYDKDFNNEADTPDNFQSRRPNTSFCFLDIRSPGLGDTAMYLCATSRDGLGGVETQYFGPGTRLLVL.

The J gene is TRBJ1-2, the V gene TRBV19; 11 positions match TRBD1. Trimming at V came to 10 bases and at J to 3 bases, leaving 4 bases not matched to a gene. Germline CDR1 LNHDA, CDR2 SQIVND (reference sequence). The CDR3 has 13 amino acids. For the CDR3, the DNA is TGTGCCACCGCGGACAGGGGGCACTATGGCTACACCTTC. It specifies CATADRGHYGYTF. The full variable domain, completed using reference TRBV19 and TRBJ1-2, is DGGITQSPKYLFRKEGQNVTLSCEQNLNHDAMYWYRQDPGQGLRLIYYSQIVNDFQKGDIAEGYSVSREKKESFPLTVTSAQKNPTAFYLCATADRGHYGYTFGSGTRLTVV.

With regard to this clone: The CDR3 carries no conserved terminal phenylalanine or tryptophan, so it likely arises from a read error. The DNA is omitted, as the CDR3 cannot be located on it reliably, and the CDR3 follows TCRdb's listing. The chain is built from TRBV28 and TRBJ1-1; the table's D call, TRBD1, has no DNA check behind it. A total of 11 residues make up the CDR3, ends included. In germline, CDR1 is MDHEN, CDR2 SYDVKM. CDR3 residues: CASGTGVSRIG.